In this sample, the clone carrying this TCR beta chain turned up a few times. Researchers ran the PCR with 60 Vbeta and 13 Jbeta primers. Sequencing used immunoSEQ multiplex PCR; TCRdb keeps in-frame clones, though not all of them. Of 110,000 to 150,000 clones in the sample, over 75% were seen once. The data were taken from a study of cytomegalovirus exposure and HLA in healthy donors. This sequence was found in a man aged 25 to 40 in good health and CMV-seronegative. The sample consisted of PBMCs.

The CDR3, as DNA: TGTGCCAGCAGTTACCCAAAGACAGGGCAGAATTCACCCCTCCACTTT. Amino acid sequence: CASSYPKTGQNSPLHF. V usage is TRBV6-5 and J usage is TRBJ1-6; 7 nucleotides match TRBD1. V lost 2 bases and J lost 7; bases outside the gene matches: 8. The CDR3 totals 16 residues. Germline CDR1 and CDR2: MNHEY and SVGAGI.